The rows below give T cell receptor beta chains drawn from one sample of a study of cytomegalovirus exposure and HLA in healthy donors. Data came from immunoSEQ multiplex PCR; TCRdb stores just in-frame clones and leaves some out. This table has around 40,000 clones, around 64% appearing once. The sample taken for sequencing was PBMCs. These TCRs come from a human donor in good health. The CDR3 runs from the conserved cysteine through the conserved F or W. The order of the fields is V gene, D gene, J gene, clone size, CDR3 protein, CDR3 DNA. D genes are given only for firm matches. Only part of the rows carry a size: once, few, many, or a class if the clone is expanded.

TRBV30	.	TRBJ2-5	few	CAWSLTGRTAETQYF	TGTGCCTGGAGTTTGACAGGGAGGACGGCGGAGACCCAGTACTTC
TRBV5-1	.	TRBJ2-7	.	CASSLEPTGTSTYEQYF	TGCGCCAGCAGCTTGGAACCCACCGGGACAAGCACCTACGAGCAGTACTTC
TRBV28	.	TRBJ1-2	.	CASSLESRANYGYTF	TGTGCCAGCAGCCTCGAGTCAAGAGCTAACTATGGCTACACCTTC
TRBV7-2	TRBD2	TRBJ2-3	few	CASSPRGGAADTQYF	TGTGCCAGCAGCCCGCGCGGGGGGGCCGCAGATACGCAGTATTTT
TRBV5-4	TRBD2	TRBJ2-3	.	CASSPRTRDDTQYF	TGTGCCAGCAGCCCCCGGACTAGGGATGATACGCAGTATTTT
TRBV10-2	.	TRBJ1-1	few	CASRFGNTEAFF	TGCGCCAGCCGCTTCGGGAACACTGAAGCTTTCTTT
TRBV2	TRBD2	TRBJ2-1	.	CASSVPGLAGGASSYNEQFF	TGTGCCAGCAGTGTTCCGGGACTAGCGGGGGGGGCTTCCTCCTACAATGAGCAGTTCTTC
TRBV5-1	TRBD1	TRBJ1-2	once	CASSPGGQGGARLGYTF	TGCGCCAGCAGCCCAGGAGGACAGGGCGGCGCGAGGTTGGGCTACACCTTC
TRBV7-2	.	TRBJ1-6	.	CASSLVNNFAYNSPLHF	TGTGCCAGCAGCTTAGTGAACAATTTCGCCTATAATTCACCCCTCCACTTT
TRBV4-1	TRBD2	TRBJ2-5	.	CASSLRTSGGLWETQYF	TGCGCCAGCAGCCTGAGGACTAGCGGGGGACTCTGGGAGACCCAGTACTTC
TRBV7-2	.	TRBJ2-7	few	CASSSRAGSTYEQYF	TGTGCCAGCAGCTCCCGCGCGGGGTCGACCTACGAGCAGTACTTC
TRBV18	TRBD1	TRBJ1-6	.	CASSPGQAFNSPLHF	TGTGCCAGCTCACCTGGACAGGCCTTCAATTCACCCCTCCACTTT
TRBV14	TRBD1	TRBJ1-5	few	CASRQRKPGQGRENQPQHF	TGTGCCAGCAGACAAAGGAAGCCGGGACAGGGGCGCGAAAATCAGCCCCAGCATTTT
TRBV2	.	TRBJ1-6	.	CASTVTPSAPLHF	TGTGCCAGCACTGTGACACCTTCTGCACCCCTCCACTTT
TRBV25-1	.	TRBJ1-2	.	CASSERGFGYTF	TGTGCCAGCAGTGAGAGGGGGTTTGGCTACACCTTC
TRBV2	.	TRBJ1-1	few	CASTPEPNTEAFF	TGTGCCAGCACCCCCGAGCCGAACACTGAAGCTTTCTTT
TRBV19	.	TRBJ1-2	few	CASSTRTRSYGYTF	TGTGCCAGTAGTACGAGGACAAGATCATATGGCTACACCTTC
TRBV29-1	.	TRBJ1-6	.	CSVGEGSGSPLHF	TGCAGCGTTGGGGAGGGATCGGGTTCACCCCTCCACTTT
TRBV5-4	.	TRBJ2-5	.	CASSFPGVQETQYF	TGTGCCAGCAGCTTTCCGGGGGTACAAGAGACCCAGTACTTC
TRBV29-1	.	TRBJ1-2	.	CSVVGGIPNYGYTF	TGCAGCGTTGTGGGGGGTATCCCTAACTATGGCTACACCTTC
TRBV7-9	TRBD1	TRBJ2-6	.	CASSLGTALTLSGANVLTF	TGTGCCAGCAGCTTGGGGACAGCCTTAACCCTCTCTGGGGCCAACGTCCTGACTTTC
TRBV5-8	.	TRBJ1-6	.	CASSLPGVDSPLHF	TGTGCCAGCAGCTTGCCAGGGGTGGATTCACCCCTCCACTTT
TRBV9	.	TRBJ1-2	.	CASSSPRQALNYGYTF	TGTGCCAGCAGCTCGCCCCGGCAGGCCTTAAACTATGGCTACACCTTC
TRBV25-1	TRBD1	TRBJ2-7	.	CATTGTGAYEQYF	TGTGCCACCACCGGGACAGGTGCCTACGAGCAGTACTTC
TRBV5-6	TRBD1	TRBJ2-1	.	CASSRGPGTGPPSQFF	TGTGCCAGCAGCCGAGGGCCCGGGACAGGGCCTCCCTCGCAGTTCTTC
TRBV6-5	.	TRBJ2-5	.	CASSNIGGWGETQYF	TGTGCCAGCAGTAACATTGGGGGGTGGGGAGAGACCCAGTACTTC
TRBV2	.	TRBJ1-3	.	CASSTKTGVSGNTIYF	TGTGCCAGCAGTACTAAAACAGGCGTCTCTGGAAACACCATATATTTT
TRBV6-5	TRBD1	TRBJ1-1	.	CASRLTGINTEAFF	TGTGCCAGCAGATTGACAGGGATAAACACTGAAGCTTTCTTT
TRBV28	.	TRBJ2-7	.	CASSLLRLQYF	TGTGCCAGCAGTTTATTACGGTTGCAGTACTTC
TRBV27	TRBD1	TRBJ1-5	few	CASRPGTGGNQPQHF	TGTGCCAGCAGACCCGGGACAGGGGGCAATCAGCCCCAGCATTTT
TRBV5-4	.	TRBJ2-5	.	CASSLDLRTAQYF	TGTGCCAGCAGCTTGGACCTCCGTACGGCCCAGTACTTC
TRBV2	.	TRBJ1-5	few	CASSDTAEPQHF	TGTGCCAGCAGTGACACCGCGGAGCCCCAGCATTTT
TRBV29-1	TRBD1	TRBJ2-7	few	CSVVDRGVSYEQYF	TGCAGCGTTGTGGACAGGGGAGTGTCCTACGAGCAGTACTTC
TRBV19	.	TRBJ1-1	.	CASSVGRNTEAFF	TGTGCCAGTAGTGTGGGCCGGAACACTGAAGCTTTCTTT
TRBV6-1	TRBD2	TRBJ2-2	.	CASNRLAVNTGELFF	TGTGCCAGCAATAGGCTAGCGGTGAACACCGGGGAGCTGTTTTTT
TRBV1	.	TRBJ2-7	.	CTSSSQSTISYEQYF	TGCACCAGCAGCTCCCAATCGACTATCTCCTACGAGCAGTACTTC
TRBV5-1	TRBD1	TRBJ2-6	.	CASSARGLLSGANVLTF	TGCGCCAGCAGCGCCAGGGGGCTGTTATCTGGGGCCAACGTCCTGACTTTC
TRBV6-1	TRBD2	TRBJ2-3	.	CAGGRGGVADTQYF	TGTGCCGGGGGCCGGGGGGGAGTCGCAGATACGCAGTATTTT
TRBV30	.	TRBJ1-1	.	CAWSQTGNTEAFF	TGTGCCTGGAGTCAAACGGGGAACACTGAAGCTTTCTTT